The 21 T cell receptor beta chains below all came from one sample that was sequenced in a study of naive and memory T cell subsets. An equimolar mix of two oligonucleotides served as the beta constant-region primer for TRBC1 and TRBC2. TCRdb reanalysed the UMI-ligation and nested PCR reads using MiXCR and keeps one entry per CDR3 protein. Of 140,000 to 150,000 distinct CDR3 sequences listed, over 15% were seen once; the top ten hold roughly 0.14%. Specimen: naive CD4+ T cells from blood. The receptors were sampled from a human donor in good health.

The chain employs TRBV28 and TRBJ1-1, with D perhaps TRBD1 (5 bases). Germline V lookup: CDR1 MDHEN, CDR2 SYDVKM. This CDR3 region has 16 residues. V lost 5 bases to trimming and J lost 5 bases, with 21 bases between them. CDR3 nucleotide sequence: TGTGCCAGCAGTACGCAGGGATTGGGGTTCGGTACTGAAGCTTTCTTT. This sequence encodes CASSTQGLGFGTEAFF.

The rearrangement joins TRBV2 to TRBJ1-1; D unclear. This CDR3 is 12 amino acids long. CDR1 is SNHLY, CDR2 FYNNEI, per germline. V gave up 4 bases and J gave up 0 bases, with 3 bases separating them. The CDR3: CASSGMNTEAFF. Here the CDR3 DNA reads TGTGCCAGCAGTGGAATGAACACTGAAGCTTTCTTT.

This clonotype has only a few counts. The V call is TRBV5-6, the J call TRBJ2-6; D not resolved. The ends were cut back, 1 base at V and 1 base at J, with 6 bases in the middle. The CDR3 consists of 15 residues. Germline V gives CDR1 SGHDT, CDR2 YYEEEE. This CDR3 reads CASSLTQSGANVLTF. As DNA, the CDR3 is TGTGCCAGCAGCTTGACCCAGTCTGGGGCCAACGTCCTGACTTTC.

The chain couples TRBV10-3 to TRBJ2-1; D possibly corresponds to TRBD2 (5 bases). The CDR3 extends over 12 amino acids. Trimming removed 3 bases at V and 12 bases at J, with 12 bases between. CDR1 and CDR2 (germline): ENHRY, SYGVKD. For the CDR3, the DNA is TGTGCCATCAGTGATGCCCGGGGTCGGCAGTTCTTC. This translates into CAISDARGRQFF.

This clonotype was picked up a small number of times. This chain connects TRBV29-1 to TRBJ2-3, with 8 bases lining up with TRBD1. CDR1 is SQVTM and CDR2 is ANQGSEA in the germline V gene. V dropped 1 base and J dropped 3; count of bases not matched to a gene: 6. The CDR3 covers 15 residues. The CDR3 DNA is TGCAGCGTTGAAGGAGAACAGGGGGGAACAGATACGCAGTATTTT. It codes for CSVEGEQGGTDTQYF.

This clonotype was detected a few times. V is TRBV7-2 and J is TRBJ2-5; 13 bases align to TRBD2. CDR3 size: 19 residues. Germline V gene lookup returns CDR1 SGHTA and CDR2 FQGNSA. V trimming: 3 bases; J trimming: 2 bases; junction bases outside the gene matches: 12. The CDR3 is CASSFQRLAGGIRQETQYF. CDR3 bases: TGTGCCAGCAGCTTTCAAAGACTAGCGGGAGGAATCCGGCAAGAGACCCAGTACTTC.

This clonotype came up a few times. The chain couples TRBV5-1 to TRBJ2-2, with TRBD1 as a possible D gene (5 bases). The CDR3 covers 16 residues. The V and J ends lost 0 bases and 7 bases respectively, with 16 bases between them. Germline V gives CDR1 SGHRS, CDR2 YFSETQ. For the CDR3, the DNA is TGCGCCAGCAGCTTGGAGACTGTGGGTACAGGCGGGGAGCTGTTTTTT. Its protein is CASSLETVGTGGELFF.

This sequence joins TRBV28 and TRBJ2-1; TRBD2 might be the D (6 bases). Deletions cut 5 bases from V and 8 bases from J, with 16 bases between. Germline V gene lookup returns CDR1 MDHEN and CDR2 SYDVKM. This CDR3 is 14 amino acids long. This CDR3 reads CASSLITSIDEQFF. Here the CDR3 DNA reads TGTGCCAGCAGTCTTATTACTAGCATCGATGAGCAGTTCTTC.

The V and J genes are TRBV7-3 and TRBJ1-6; perhaps TRBD1 as D (5 bases). Trimming removed 2 bases at V and 7 bases at J, with 9 bases between. This CDR3 comprises 14 residues. Germline V gives CDR1 SGHTA, CDR2 FQGTGA. The CDR3 loop reads CASSLAGLNSPLHF. In DNA form, the CDR3 reads TGTGCCAGCAGCTTAGCAGGGTTGAATTCACCCCTCCACTTT.

This clonotype was counted a few times. The chain carries TRBV15 and TRBJ1-5, with 7 bases fitting TRBD1. V lost 3 bases to trimming and J lost 7 bases; unmatched junction nucleotides: 12. Germline lookup yields CDR1 LNHNV and CDR2 YYDKDF (reference sequence). The CDR3 extends over 16 amino acids. The CDR3 reads CATSSTRQGYRQPQHF. The CDR3 DNA is TGTGCCACCAGCAGCACCCGACAGGGCTATCGGCAGCCCCAGCATTTT.

The chain carries TRBV4-1 and TRBJ2-1, with 8 bases identical to TRBD1. Germline V lookup: CDR1 MGHRA, CDR2 YSYEKL. This CDR3 is 14 amino acids long. J lost 8 bases, V lost 4 bases, and 7 bases had no gene match. CDR3 bases: TGCGCCAGCAGCCTCCGGACAGGGATGGATGAGCAGTTCTTC. Protein product: CASSLRTGMDEQFF.

This clonotype was observed a few times. The chain recombines TRBV5-1 with TRBJ1-5; TRBD1 might be the D (5 bases). Germline CDR1 SGHRS, CDR2 YFSETQ. The CDR3 is 14 amino acids. V lost 0 bases to trimming and J lost 7 bases, with 11 bases between them. The CDR3 DNA follows: TGCGCCAGCAGCTTGGGACCTGAGGGGCAGCCCCAGCATTTT. Its translation is CASSLGPEGQPQHF.

The chain joins TRBV10-3 to TRBJ2-3; TRBD2 aligns across 8 bases. Germline assignment: CDR1 ENHRY and CDR2 SYGVKD. V lost 6 bases, J lost 2 bases, and 10 bases stayed unmatched. The CDR3 length is 16 residues. CDR3 amino acids: CAISPLEREYTDTQYF. CDR3 in DNA: TGTGCCATCAGCCCCCTTGAGCGGGAGTACACAGATACGCAGTATTTT.

This chain uses TRBV4-2 with TRBJ2-6, with 9 bases that match TRBD2. J gave up 0 bases and V 4 bases, and 4 bases lay outside the gene matches. This CDR3 spans 17 amino acids. Germline V gene lookup returns CDR1 LGHNA and CDR2 YNFKEQ. The CDR3 spells CASSLSAGGSGANVLTF. The CDR3, as DNA: TGTGCCAGCAGCCTCTCAGCGGGAGGCTCTGGGGCCAACGTCCTGACTTTC.

This chain joins TRBV18 and TRBJ2-3; no clear D gene. The length of the CDR3 is 13 residues. The V gene lost 0 bases and the J gene lost 4 bases, with 5 bases spanning the gap. CDR1 and CDR2 from the germline V gene are KGHSH and LQKENI. Here the CDR3 reads CASSPPEADTQYF. The DNA for the CDR3 is TGTGCCAGCTCACCACCAGAGGCAGATACGCAGTATTTT.

This clonotype was observed a few times. CDR3 DNA: TGTGCCAGCAGTGATGGCCTGAGGGGCTACAATGAGCAGTTCTTC. Protein sequence: CASSDGLRGYNEQFF. The chain uses TRBV25-1 and TRBJ2-1; the D gene could be TRBD1 or TRBD2 (5 bases each). Germline CDR1 is MGHDK and CDR2 is SYGVNS. The CDR3 is 15 residues long. V was shortened by 3 bases and J by 3 bases, with 12 bases between the two germline ends.

V and J are TRBV20-1 and TRBJ2-5, with unresolved D. V shed 6 bases and J shed 5 bases, with 10 bases lying between them. CDR1 DFQATT and CDR2 SNEGSKA come from the germline V gene (reference sequence). The CDR3 is 11 amino acids. The CDR3 protein is CSAPRPETQYF. In nucleotides, the CDR3 is TGCAGTGCACCAAGACCCGAGACCCAGTACTTC.

The table lists this clonotype with a few counts. V and J are TRBV29-1 and TRBJ2-1, with D perhaps matching TRBD1 (6 bases). The CDR3 covers 12 residues. CDR1 SQVTM and CDR2 ANQGSEA come from the germline V gene. V lost 8 bases, J lost 7 bases, and 15 bases lay in between. The CDR3 protein is CSRVGRGNEQFF. The CDR3 DNA is TGCAGCAGGGTGGGAAGGGGGAATGAGCAGTTCTTC.

This clonotype turned up a few times. The V and J genes are TRBV20-1 and TRBJ2-1, with TRBD2 identical over 14 bases. The germline V gene encodes CDR1 DFQATT and CDR2 SNEGSKA (reference sequence). The CDR3 length is 16 residues. V trimming: 5 bases; J trimming: 5 bases; junction bases outside the gene matches: 8. The CDR3 loop is CSAPPPGLAGDNEQFF. The DNA for the CDR3 is TGCAGTGCTCCCCCCCCGGGACTAGCGGGAGACAATGAGCAGTTCTTC.

The chain joins TRBV6-1 to TRBJ1-2; TRBD1 is a possible D gene (5 bases). This CDR3 contains 14 residues. The V gene's germline CDR1 is MNHNS and CDR2 SASEGT. Trimming took 5 bases from V and 4 from J, leaving 14 bases between them. The CDR3 nucleotides are TGTGCCAGCAGTTCCGAGGACACCTTCTATGGCTACACCTTC. The encoded protein is CASSSEDTFYGYTF.

The rearrangement uses TRBV7-9 and TRBJ2-5; D possibly matches TRBD1 or TRBD2 (5 bases each). CDR3 size: 12 residues. The germline gives CDR1 SEHNR, CDR2 FQNEAQ (reference sequence). V was cut by 5 bases and J by 11 bases, with 15 bases left in between. CDR3 DNA: TGTGCCAGCAGCGTGGGACGGCAAACTCAGTACTTC. Its translation: CASSVGRQTQYF.